The TCR beta chain under discussion was sequenced for a study of cytomegalovirus exposure and HLA in healthy donors. Whole-study results and caveats: The study put 160 or so TCR beta chains on its list as cytomegalovirus-associated.

Germline V gene data show CDR1 as MGHDK and CDR2 as SYGVNS. The CDR3 runs 12 residues. V lost 4 bases to trimming and J lost 4 bases, with 7 bases between them. Use of 60 Vbeta and 13 Jbeta primers characterized the PCR. Profiling relied on immunoSEQ multiplex PCR, and the TCRdb table lists in-frame clones only, not all of them. The data contain around 170,000 clones, 82% of them singletons. Regarding this clone: The antigen is unknown. The identical CDR3 is also encoded by other nucleotide sequences in the sample.

V is TRBV25-1 and J is TRBJ2-5; maybe TRBD2 (5 bases). This sequence originates from a man in his forties in good health and CMV-seronegative. Sequencing was carried out using PBMCs. CDR3 in DNA: TGTGCCAGCAGTGTTCGGGGAGAGACCCAGTACTTC. Amino acid sequence: CASSVRGETQYF.